The sequence of this T cell receptor (beta chain) was determined in a study of blood T cell repertoires in COVID-19. Study at large: There were acute and convalescent COVID-19 samples, and they came from the United States, Italy and Spain. The analysed material was cDNA or gDNA that came from T cells, B-cell-depleted T cells, or PBMCs.

The germline V gene encodes CDR1 SNHLY and CDR2 FYNNEI. The CDR3 contains 11 residues. Authors' data handling: Quantification of nucleated cells was approximated via reference gene primer amplification. Generated by immunoSEQ multiplex PCR, the TCRdb table keeps only in-frame clones and is missing some. V, J and clone size are those of that table, while D and trimming were read from the DNA. This sample has about 70,000 clones, with 81% found just once. With respect to this clone: A junction end diverges from the germline sequence, so it may reflect a read error.

Sequencing was done on a sample of peripheral blood. This chain links TRBV2 with TRBJ2-5; 7 nucleotides agree with TRBD2. The sequence derives from a woman in her 70s with acute or convalescent COVID-19. Written as DNA, the CDR3 is TGTGCCAGCAAAGCGGGGCGGACCCAATACTTC. It specifies CASKAGRTQYF.